The 14 T cell receptor beta chains reported below all come from one sample, sequenced in a study of blood T cell repertoires in COVID-19. Only in-frame clones appear in the TCRdb table, and some are missing; sequencing was by immunoSEQ multiplex PCR. The table includes about 150,000 clones, 70% to 90% detected once. Source material: peripheral blood. The source is a woman aged 70-85 years with acute or convalescent COVID-19.

CDR3 coding DNA: TGTGCCAGTACCTTGACAGGGGGCGGTGAAAAACTGTTTTTT. Its translation: CASTLTGGGEKLFF. This chain connects TRBV19 to TRBJ1-4; 10 nucleotides align to TRBD1. The V gene's germline CDR1 is LNHDA and CDR2 SQIVND (reference sequence). This CDR3 is 14 amino acids long. The V and J ends lost 7 bases and 7 bases, in that order; junction bases with no gene match: 6.

CDR3 in DNA: TGTGCCAGCAGTGGCCGGGACAGGGGGCATGGAAACACCATATATTTT. Its translation is CASSGRDRGHGNTIYF. The chain carries TRBV6-1 and TRBJ1-3; 12 bases are a match to TRBD1. The V gene's germline CDR1 is MNHNS and CDR2 SASEGT. V dropped 4 bases and J dropped 3; count of bases not matched to a gene: 4. The CDR3 runs 16 residues.

The V and J genes are TRBV19 and TRBJ1-2, with TRBD1 identical over 8 bases. CDR3 length: 15 amino acids. J was trimmed by 8 bases and V by 8 bases; bases with no gene match: 16. Germline-derived CDR1 and CDR2 are LNHDA and SQIVND (reference sequence). The CDR3 loop is CASFETGTGPSGYTF. Here the CDR3 DNA reads TGTGCCAGTTTCGAAACCGGGACAGGCCCTTCCGGCTACACCTTC.

V and J are TRBV9 and TRBJ2-2; TRBD1 matches 8 bases. The V gene's germline CDR1 is SGDLS and CDR2 YYNGEE. CDR3 size: 13 residues. The junction had 1 base not matched to a gene; V was cut back by 5 bases and J by 4 bases. CDR3: CASRDRATGELFF. CDR3 nucleotide sequence: TGTGCCAGCAGGGACAGGGCCACCGGGGAGCTGTTTTTT. Full variable domain (remainder filled in from reference TRBV9 and TRBJ2-2): DSGVTQTPKHLITATGQRVTLRCSPRSGDLSVYWYQQSLDQGLQFLIQYYNGEERAKGNILERFSAQQFPDLHSELNLSSLELGDSALYFCASRDRATGELFFGEGSRLTVL.

The rearrangement uses TRBV7-2 and TRBJ2-3, with no clear D. Germline CDR1 and CDR2: SGHTA and FQGNSA. The germline V and J ends were trimmed by 5 bases and 2 bases, with 11 bases remaining between them. The CDR3 contains 14 residues. CDR3 DNA: TGTGCCAGCAGCACTGACACCAACACAGATACGCAGTATTTT. Amino acid sequence: CASSTDTNTDTQYF.

The chain carries TRBV6-4 and TRBJ1-2; D might be TRBD1 (6 bases). The V gene's germline CDR1 is MRHNA and CDR2 SNTAGT. Deletions cut 2 bases from V and 4 bases from J, with 8 bases between. There are 13 residues in the CDR3. The CDR3 nucleotides read TGTGCCAGCAGTGACGGCAGGGGCTATGGCTACACCTTC. This gives the protein CASSDGRGYGYTF.

V and J are TRBV19 and TRBJ2-2; tentatively, D is TRBD1 (5 bases). V gave up 7 bases and J gave up 4 bases, with 16 bases separating them. CDR3 length equals 15 residues. Germline CDR1 LNHDA, CDR2 SQIVND (reference sequence). CDR3 nucleotides: TGTGCCAGTATAAAGGGGTCAGATAGCACCGGGGAGCTGTTTTTT. This gives the protein CASIKGSDSTGELFF.

The chain links TRBV2 to TRBJ1-6; D unclear. The V and J ends lost 7 bases and 4 bases respectively, with 14 bases between them. Germline V gene data show CDR1 as SNHLY and CDR2 as FYNNEI. The CDR3 is 15 amino acids. CDR3 residues: CASMPAGPYNSPLHF. The CDR3 DNA follows: TGTGCCAGCATGCCGGCAGGCCCATATAATTCACCCCTCCACTTT. The complete variable domain, with remaining parts taken from reference TRBV2 and TRBJ1-6, reads EPEVTQTPSHQVTQMGQEVILRCVPISNHLYFYWYRQILGQKVEFLVSFYNNEISEKSEIFDDQFSVERPDGSNFTLKIRSTKLEDSAMYFCASMPAGPYNSPLHFGNGTRLTVT.

The V gene is TRBV11-3, the J gene TRBJ2-4; D is perhaps TRBD1 (5 bases). This CDR3 has 15 amino acids. The V gene's germline CDR1 is SGHNT and CDR2 YENEEA. Trimming took 2 bases from V and 5 from J, leaving 13 bases between them. CDR3 nucleotide sequence: TGTGCCAGCAGCTTATGGGGCAGGGTGGAAAACATTCAGTACTTC. Protein sequence: CASSLWGRVENIQYF.

Only one count was recorded for this clone. The rearrangement uses TRBV28 and TRBJ1-2, with 10 bases lining up with TRBD1. V lost 6 bases to trimming and J lost 6 bases; unmatched junction nucleotides: 22. In germline, CDR1 is MDHEN, CDR2 SYDVKM. The CDR3 has 19 residues. The CDR3 region is CASSLSLGTGEEVANGYTF. CDR3 bases: TGTGCCAGCAGCCTCTCTCTCGGGACAGGGGAAGAGGTCGCGAATGGCTACACCTTC.

This clone appeared a few times. This sequence joins TRBV3-1 (or the pseudogene TRBV3-2) and TRBJ1-6; D possibly corresponds to TRBD1 (5 bases). Trimming took off 1 base at V and 0 bases at J, with 7 bases between the two ends. Germline V gene data show CDR1 as LGHDT and CDR2 as YNNKEL (reference sequence). This CDR3 region has 16 residues. The CDR3 protein is CASSQGGFSYNSPLHF. In DNA, the CDR3 is TGTGCCAGCAGCCAAGGGGGCTTCTCCTATAATTCACCCCTCCACTTT.

The chain uses TRBV30 and TRBJ2-1; possible D gene TRBD1, 5 bases. CDR1 GTSNPN and CDR2 SVGIG come from the germline V gene (reference sequence). The CDR3 spans 14 residues. Trimming removed 5 bases at V and 0 bases at J, with 11 bases between. CDR3 region: CAWVRGNSYNEQFF. The CDR3 DNA reads as TGTGCCTGGGTAAGGGGCAACTCCTACAATGAGCAGTTCTTC.

In nucleotides, the CDR3 is TGTGCCAGCAGTGACAGGGTTGCTGTCTACGAGCAGTACTTC. It yields the protein CASSDRVAVYEQYF. The chain uses TRBV6-1 and TRBJ2-7; tentative D call: TRBD1 (5 bases). V lost 3 bases and J 3 bases, leaving 12 bases between the germline ends. This CDR3 is built from 14 residues. Germline CDR1 and CDR2: MNHNS and SASEGT.

The rearrangement uses TRBV6-1 and TRBJ2-1; 9 bases are shared with TRBD1. This CDR3 spans 16 amino acids. CDR1 and CDR2 (germline): MNHNS, SASEGT. V gave up 3 bases and J gave up 4 bases; unmatched junction bases: 7. In DNA, the CDR3 is TGTGCCAGCAGTGACCAGAACAGGGGGCGTTACAATGAGCAGTTCTTC. Translating gives CASSDQNRGRYNEQFF.